This TCR beta chain was identified during a study of T cells in Graves' hyperthyroidism and ophthalmopathy. Germline V gene lookup returns CDR1 LGHDT and CDR2 YNNKEL (reference sequence). The CDR3 length is 16 residues. V was clipped by 1 base and J by 8 bases, with 19 bases between them. Broader study findings: The model predicted ophthalmopathy a median around seven months before onset.

RNA transcripts served as the template for amplifying TCR beta CDR3 regions. The HTBI set primed first-round TCR CDR3 RT-PCR. Each CDR3 protein is one row after TCRdb ran MiXCR on the multiplex PCR reads. The repertoire has around 600,000 distinct CDR3 sequences, roughly 14% of them found once; the top ten carry approximately 12%. A note on this clonotype: No antigen is known for it.

The J gene is TRBJ2-3, the V gene TRBV3-1; D is unresolved. Sequenced input: blood. The sequence was obtained from a woman aged 45-65 years with Graves' ophthalmopathy. CDR3 protein: CASSQGATPLLGTQYF. DNA of the CDR3: TGTGCCAGCAGCCAAGGCGCGACTCCCCTTCTTGGTACGCAGTATTTT.